This TCR beta chain was found in a study of technical replicates of blood from a few donors. Only in-frame clones appear in the TCRdb table, and some are missing; sequencing was by immunoSEQ multiplex PCR. Here the sample spans 98,000 or so clones, approximately 96% being singletons. This CDR3 region has 14 residues. The junction had 7 bases not matched to a gene; V was cut back by 5 bases and J by 2 bases. From germline, CDR1 is SQVTM and CDR2 ANQGSEA. The chain links TRBV29-1 to TRBJ2-3, with 7 positions matching TRBD1. This receptor was taken from a human donor in good health. The sample was T cells isolated from PBMCs. CDR3 coding DNA: TGCAGCGTTTCGACAGGGTGGGACACAGATACGCAGTATTTT. This sequence encodes CSVSTGWDTDTQYF.